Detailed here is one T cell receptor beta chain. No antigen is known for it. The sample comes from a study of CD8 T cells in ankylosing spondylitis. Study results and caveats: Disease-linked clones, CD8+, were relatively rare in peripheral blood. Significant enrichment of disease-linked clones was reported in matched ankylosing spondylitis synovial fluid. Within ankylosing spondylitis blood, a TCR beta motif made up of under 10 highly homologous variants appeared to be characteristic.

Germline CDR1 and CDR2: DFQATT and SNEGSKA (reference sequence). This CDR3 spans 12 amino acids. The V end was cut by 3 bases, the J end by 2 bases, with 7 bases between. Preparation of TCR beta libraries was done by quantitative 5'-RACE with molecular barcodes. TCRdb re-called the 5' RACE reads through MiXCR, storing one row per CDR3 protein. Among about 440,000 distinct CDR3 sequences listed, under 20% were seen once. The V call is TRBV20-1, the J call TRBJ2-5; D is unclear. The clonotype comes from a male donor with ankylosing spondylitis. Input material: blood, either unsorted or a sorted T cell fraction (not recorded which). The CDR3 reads CSASVRQETQYF. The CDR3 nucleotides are TGCAGTGCTAGTGTCAGGCAAGAGACCCAGTACTTC.